A single TCR beta chain is shown here with its context. Its target antigen remains unknown. No clone much larger than this one lies a single base away; base qualities are absent. The data are from a study of cytomegalovirus exposure and HLA in healthy donors (dated by TCRdb to about 2017). With respect to the entire study: An earlier analysis of under 600 of the donors reported 250 to 300 Gb of sequence data and about 100 million unique TCR beta sequences from 150 million to 200 million T cells. About 310 gigabases of sequencing data and tens of millions of unique TCR sequences were included in an early release covering 500 to 750 HLA-typed donors. The genetic ancestry cluster associated with self-reported Caucasian donors included approximately 85% of the 300 to 450 genotyped donors. The aim of the study was to test whether cataloging public T cell receptors could identify signatures of past pathogen exposure. Using immunosequencing, the study profiled T cell repertoires from about 620 subjects and related those repertoires to cytomegalovirus serostatus. A separate validation cohort of about 110 different subjects was used in addition to the approximately 610-subject first cohort. The study combined high-throughput TCR immunosequencing, statistical association of individual TCRs with disease status, and machine learning to predict cytomegalovirus infection status. In a later analysis, previously published TCR beta repertoires from 500 to 750 donors were re-analyzed and high-resolution HLA genotyping was added so that TCR occurrence patterns could be studied. Rather than drawing on any new phenotypic data, the later analysis identified candidate immune exposures from TCR beta sequences and the way those sequences occurred across donors. An earlier analysis of 587 of the donors used high-throughput TCR beta sequencing to judge whether each TCR beta V gene segment behaved as functional or pseudogenic. Donor age, sex, ethnicity and CMV serostatus were compiled together with the repertoire data. A later genetic analysis used genome-wide SNP genotypes for about 60% of the roughly 670 donors, treating that subset as a discovery cohort. All discovery cohort repertoires had been generated using a single sequencing platform. Both class I and class II loci were covered by HLA typing, at four-digit resolution. The number of donors typed differed by locus, with roughly 629-640 for A, B, C, DRB1 and DQB1, roughly 520 for DQA1, 600 to 610 for DPA1, and roughly 450 for DPB1. Four or five DR-DQ haplotypes were handled as single units for association and clustering because linkage in the cohort was strong. On average, roughly 250,000 unique TCR beta nucleotide sequences were sequenced per donor among several hundred genotyped donors of the cohort, with 15% to 20% of those sequences being non-productive.

The library was produced with the immunoSEQ multiplex PCR assay. A mixture of 60 forward primers for TCR Vbeta segments and 13 reverse primers for TCR Jbeta segments was used in the multiplex PCR. The CDR3 region of rearranged TCR beta genes was amplified from genomic DNA with a multiplex PCR assay. The Illumina HiSeq System was used to sequence the amplified TCR beta libraries as 87-base-pair reads. As for the authors' bioinformatics: In a later analysis, about 80 million unique TCR beta chains were counted across the roughly 700 repertoires, and roughly 11 million of these chains were shared by at least two donors. Raw reads were error-corrected and collapsed into unique sequences with a nearest-neighbor algorithm that merged closely related sequences to remove PCR and sequencing errors. To assign V, D and J gene segments, CDR3 sequences were aligned to IMGT reference sequences. For a sequence to be retained, at least a six-nucleotide match to both a V gene segment and a J gene segment was required. Rearrangements were classified as productive when the CDR3 lacked stop codons and remained in frame with V and J, and all other rearrangements were classified as non-productive. Following IMGT convention, CDR3 was defined as the stretch from the second conserved V-encoded cysteine to the conserved J-encoded phenylalanine. In an earlier analysis of roughly 580 of the donors, sequences lacking an unambiguous match to a single V gene segment were excluded. In an earlier analysis of about 590 of the donors, a V segment was called functional when productive rearrangements were above 56.7%, and segregating when the standard deviation between donors exceeded 5%. To diagnose cytomegalovirus status from the catalog of TCR beta chain sequences, a statistical classification framework was built. A later analysis assigned V and J genes by comparing TCR nucleotide sequences with IMGT/GENE-DB human TR gene sequences. In a later analysis, CDR3 sequences and most-parsimonious VDJ recombination scenarios were assigned using the TCRdist pipeline. A later analysis defined each TCR beta chain by its CDR3 amino acid sequence plus V-gene family, and excluded reads lacking a unique V-gene family. A later analysis removed several hundred highly shared, low-generation-probability nucleotide sequences to deal with suspected cross-contamination and a sequencing artifact. A later analysis calculated a clonal expansion index for each public chain from normalized within-repertoire ranks of inferred template counts. Generation probabilities in a later analysis came from a VDJ recombination model fitted to out-of-frame rearrangements, and those results were checked against IGoR. Hypergeometric tests were used in a later analysis to score TCR-TCR, TCR-HLA and TCR-CMV co-occurrence, with a repertoire-size bias correction applied to the TCR pairs. In a later analysis, false discovery rates were estimated by permuting HLA or CMV assignments 20 times. In a later analysis, co-occurring TCRs were grouped with DBSCAN, and TCRdist sequence similarity was added when clustering was performed within HLA-allele-positive subsets. For co-occurrence clustering, repertoires with fewer than 30,000 or more than 120,000 public chains were excluded, along with five repertoires with anomalous nucleotide sharing. Not all clones reach the TCRdb copy of this immuneACCESS table, which keeps in-frame sequences only. Checked studies attribute under half of the gap to unresolved V genes and leave the rest unexplained. Clonal size and the V and J genes are those of that table, whereas D and trimming came from the DNA. Within this sample are 60,000 to 75,000 clones, with about 78% of them counted one time only. Roughly 12% of the sample goes to the ten largest clones.

The cohort consisted of approximately 670 healthy bone marrow donors. At the time of sampling, every cohort member was nominally healthy, though immune exposures that went unrecorded were likely present. The donor was CMV seropositive and was included in the group of approximately 300 seropositive cohort members. A peripheral blood sample was collected from each donor, and TCR beta sequencing was performed on peripheral blood mononuclear cells. Genomic DNA extraction from the blood cell samples was performed with the Qiagen DNeasy Blood Extraction Kit. CDR1 and CDR2, looked up from the germline V gene, are SGHVS and FQNEAQ. The V end gives up 2 bases and the J end 4 bases, leaving 5 bases in the junction not matched to a gene. Including the terminal cysteine and phenylalanine, the CDR3 comprises 15 residues. Just CDR3 DNA is preserved here, 45 bases in frame from base 1. Broad study findings and their caveats: Correlated functional status among segregating V segments might be attributable to linkage disequilibrium, but an unknown experimental factor could not be ruled out. Compared with the roughly 720-donor mean, donors in an Asian-associated ancestry cluster had fewer N-insertions in productive TCRs, according to a later genetic analysis. A later analysis associated 16,951 TCR beta sequences with specific HLA alleles at a false discovery rate of 0.05. A few of the identified cytomegalovirus-associated TCR beta chains were confirmed in vitro to be specific for cytomegalovirus antigens. A cluster of highly shared sequence variants was judged likely to represent a technical artifact of the sequencing pipeline. Across donors, most TCR sequences were observed very rarely, whereas some public TCRs were present in many individuals. Sequencing depth was assumed to be roughly uniform across donors in the presence/absence analyses, though that assumption may not hold. According to a later analysis, most CMV-associated TCR beta chains appeared to be HLA-restricted, and the HLA associations seemed to be driven largely by CMV exposure. When HLA alleles, especially DR and DQ, strongly co-occurred, attributing TCR associations to individual alleles was difficult. According to a later analysis, parvovirus B19, influenza, CMV and Epstein-Barr virus appeared linked to several top co-occurrence clusters. In this cohort, only TCR beta chains were sequenced, and detectable features were limited by the absence of alpha or paired-chain data. A further reported finding was that TCR beta sequences accurately predicted the HLA-A and HLA-B alleles for most subjects in the first cohort. An earlier analysis of approximately 570 of the donors showed that most TCR beta V segments appeared in productive rearrangements either about 87% or about 30% of the time, which broadly matched IMGT annotations. It was suggested by the authors that the approach could potentially be generalized to other disease states and immunological phenotypes. In a later genetic analysis, a missense DCLRE1C variant was associated with V-gene and J-gene trimming of TCR beta chains, and the association was replicated in an independent cohort. Compared with equally common non-associated chains, HLA-associated TCR beta chains in a later analysis were more clonally expanded and had lower generation probabilities. Because HLA typing was unavailable for some donors at each locus, only the typed subset was used in association tests. The earlier analysis of 587 of the donors excluded some 15 rarely observed V segments, including chromosome 9 orphons, because counts were too low. The only immune exposure information available for the cohort was CMV serostatus. In a later analysis, TCR association rates were found to vary across HLA loci, with the most associated TCRs seen for DRB1 alleles and the fewest for HLA-C alleles. Because the 87-base-pair reads could not distinguish some IMGT-functional V segments, including TRBV6-2 and TRBV6-3, those segments were excluded. Cytomegalovirus status was reported to be diagnosed by the classifier with high specificity and sensitivity in both the original and validation cohorts. The study gave a list of 150 to 200 TCR beta chains associated with cytomegalovirus.

The sequence came from a woman in her 40s in good health and CMV-seropositive. The sequencing sample was made of PBMCs. Recombination joined TRBV7-8 with TRBJ1-2; 9 of the junction bases match TRBD1. The DNA sequence follows: TGTGCCAGCAGCTTATCGGACAGGGGTGGCTATGGCTACACCTTC. Its protein product is CASSLSDRGGYGYTF.